The T cell receptor (beta chain) described here comes from a study of cytomegalovirus exposure and HLA in healthy donors. Study context: Of all 400 or so donors who were genotyped, roughly 81% belonged to the Caucasian-associated ancestry cluster. Findings and limits, study-wide: As immune exposure information, only CMV serostatus was available. Later analysis identified 16,000 or so TCR beta sequences associated with HLA alleles, using a false discovery rate threshold of 0.05. Further analysis was carried out later, and it showed several of the most significant clusters appearing linked to common viral pathogens.

In the PCR, 60 Vbeta and 13 Jbeta primers were used. Generated by immunoSEQ multiplex PCR, the TCRdb table keeps only in-frame clones and is missing some. Among about 78,000 clones listed, 63% were seen once. V was pared by 6 bases and J by 3 bases, with 12 bases between. Germline V CDR1 and CDR2: SGHDT, YYEEEE. The CDR3 covers 13 residues. This clone was found a few times. Its antigen is not known. The rearrangement joins TRBV5-6 to TRBJ1-2, with D perhaps matching TRBD1 (5 bases). The sequencing sample was made of PBMCs. The origin of this receptor is a man aged 25-45 years in good health and CMV-seropositive. CDR3 DNA: TGTGCCAGCACCCCGGACATATACTATGGCTACACCTTC. Its translation is CASTPDIYYGYTF.